Below are 21 T cell receptor beta chains sequenced from a single sample in a study of blood T cell repertoires in COVID-19. Sequencing used immunoSEQ multiplex PCR; TCRdb keeps in-frame clones, though not all of them. The sample includes about 170,000 clones, about 86% of them seen just once. The sample consisted of peripheral blood. The receptor set was obtained from a woman aged 60 to 75 with COVID-19, enrolled during active disease.

The J gene is TRBJ2-1, the V gene TRBV12-1; the DNA was not compared with TRBD2, the D call given in the table. TRBV12-1 is described as a pseudogene. This CDR3 has 18 residues. CDR3 in amino acids: CASSFEGLAGGPYNEQFF. The DNA for the CDR3 is TGTGCCAGCAGCTTTGAGGGTCTAGCGGGAGGACCCTACAATGAGCAGTTCTTC.

The J gene is TRBJ1-2, the V gene TRBV9; D is perhaps TRBD1 (6 bases). The V end lost 4 bases, the J end lost 7 bases, and 23 bases lay between the germline ends. The CDR3 extends over 16 amino acids. In germline, CDR1 is SGDLS, CDR2 YYNGEE. CDR3 DNA: TGTGCCAGCAGCTCCCAGGACAGCCCTGCTATTCTTGGCTACACCTTC. Translation: CASSSQDSPAILGYTF.

This clone has a single count. The rearrangement links TRBV3-1 (or the pseudogene TRBV3-2) to TRBJ1-2; D ambiguous. Trimming cost V 1 base and J 4 bases, with 19 bases left between them. Germline V gene lookup returns CDR1 LGHDT and CDR2 YNNKEL (reference sequence). This CDR3 spans 17 amino acids. CDR3 DNA sequence: TGTGCCAGCAGCCAAGGTCTGGGTCCAGCGACCAGCTATGGCTACACCTTC. Amino acids: CASSQGLGPATSYGYTF.

The chain recombines TRBV27 with TRBJ2-7; TRBD1 might be the D (6 bases). The CDR3 spans 13 residues. Germline V gene data show CDR1 as MNHEY and CDR2 as SMNVEV (reference sequence). V was shortened by 6 bases and J by 3 bases, with 12 bases between the two germline ends. CDR3 nucleotide sequence: TGTGCCAGCAGAGTTACAGGGTACTACGAGCAGTACTTC. Translated: CASRVTGYYEQYF.

The rearrangement uses TRBV4-1 and TRBJ2-4; D may be TRBD2 (6 bases). This CDR3 is built from 15 residues. V was cut by 2 bases and J by 1 base, with 9 bases left in between. The germline gives CDR1 MGHRA, CDR2 YSYEKL. Here the CDR3 reads CASSQRESAKNIQYF. The DNA for the CDR3 is TGCGCCAGCAGCCAACGGGAGTCGGCCAAAAACATTCAGTACTTC.

The chain recombines TRBV28 with TRBJ2-7; 8 bases are a match to TRBD2. The CDR3 runs to 16 residues. Losses at the gene ends were 5 bases for V and 2 bases for J; bases not matched to a gene: 11. Germline-derived CDR1 and CDR2 are MDHEN and SYDVKM. The CDR3 DNA reads TGTGCCAGCAGTACCCAGAGGGCGGGAGGCACCTACGAGCAGTACTTC. This translates into CASSTQRAGGTYEQYF.

The V and J genes are TRBV3-1 (or the pseudogene TRBV3-2) and TRBJ2-3; TRBD2 agrees at 8 bases. The CDR3 length is 11 residues. The V gene's germline CDR1 is LGHDT and CDR2 YNNKEL (reference sequence). V shed 4 bases and J 10 bases; nucleotides not matched to a gene: 1. The DNA of the CDR3 is TGTGCCAGCAGCCGCGGGGGGTCGCAGTATTTT. Translated: CASSRGGSQYF.

The gene calls are TRBV11-2 and TRBJ1-6; TRBD1 matches 7 bases. The CDR3 has 15 amino acids. J gave up 6 bases and V 5 bases, and 7 bases lay outside the gene matches. Germline V CDR1 and CDR2: SGHAT, FQNNGV. The CDR3 spells CASSTRGDGNSPLHF. The CDR3, as DNA: TGTGCCAGCAGCACCAGGGGGGATGGTAATTCACCCCTCCACTTT. The variable domain in full, with the rest retrieved from reference TRBV11-2 and TRBJ1-6, is EAGVAQSPRYKIIEKRQSVAFWCNPISGHATLYWYQQILGQGPKLLIQFQNNGVVDDSQLPKDRFSAERLKGVDSTLKIQPAKLEDSAVYLCASSTRGDGNSPLHFGNGTRLTVT.

J is TRBJ2-6 and V is TRBV7-8, with no clear D. Trimming pared 1 base from V and 0 bases from J, leaving 4 bases between. This CDR3 is built from 15 residues. From germline, CDR1 is SGHVS and CDR2 FQNEAQ. DNA of the CDR3: TGTGCCAGCAGCTTAGTAGACTCTGGGGCCAACGTCCTGACTTTC. This translates into CASSLVDSGANVLTF.

The V and J genes are TRBV23-1 and TRBJ1-3; TRBD1 aligns across 8 bases. TRBV23-1 is an ORF, and what it does is uncertain. This CDR3 has 15 amino acids. V shed 6 bases and J 2 bases; nucleotides not matched to a gene: 6. The CDR3 DNA reads TGCGCCAGCAGACAGGGGGAACAAGCTGGAAACACCATATATTTT. This sequence encodes CASRQGEQAGNTIYF.

This sequence joins TRBV28 and TRBJ1-2; 8 bases fit TRBD1. CDR1 is MDHEN, CDR2 SYDVKM, per germline. The CDR3 contains 16 residues. The ends lost 3 bases at V and 6 bases at J; junction bases unmatched: 12. CDR3 loop: CASSFTGTGAWDGYTF. The CDR3 coding sequence is TGTGCCAGCAGTTTTACCGGGACAGGAGCGTGGGATGGCTACACCTTC.

The chain recombines TRBV12-3 or TRBV12-4 with TRBJ1-2; TRBD1 might be the D (5 bases). The CDR3 consists of 13 residues. V was trimmed by 3 bases and J by 7 bases, leaving 12 bases between them. CDR3 loop: CASSLGQGSGYTF. The DNA of the CDR3 is TGTGCCAGCAGTTTGGGGCAGGGCAGTGGCTACACCTTC.

The rearrangement uses TRBV28 and TRBJ2-3; D is perhaps TRBD1 (6 bases). Germline assignment: CDR1 MDHEN and CDR2 SYDVKM. This CDR3 region has 14 residues. V dropped 2 bases and J dropped 2 bases, with 8 bases sitting between them. The chain's CDR3 is CASSLGQNTDTQYF. As DNA, the CDR3 is TGTGCCAGCAGTTTAGGACAGAACACAGATACGCAGTATTTT. Combining the CDR3 with reference TRBV28 and TRBJ2-3 gives the whole variable domain DVKVTQSSRYLVKRTGEKVFLECVQDMDHENMFWYRQDPGLGLRLIYFSYDVKMKEKGDIPEGYSVSREKKERFSLILESASTNQTSMYLCASSLGQNTDTQYFGPGTRLTVL.

This clone was seen a single time. CDR3 sequence: CASSSGQPYEQYF. The CDR3 nucleotides read TGTGCCAGCAGTTCAGGTCAACCCTACGAGCAGTACTTC. The chain employs TRBV28 and TRBJ2-7, with no clear D. The CDR3 totals 13 residues. From germline, CDR1 is MDHEN and CDR2 SYDVKM. The V end was cut by 4 bases, the J end by 2 bases, with 9 bases between.

The chain recombines TRBV12-3 or TRBV12-4 with TRBJ2-5, with a tentative D call TRBD2 (5 bases). There are 13 residues in the CDR3. Trimming left V 4 bases short and J 5 bases short, with 11 bases between. The CDR3 protein is CASSSRVWETQYF. In DNA, the CDR3 is TGTGCCAGCAGTTCGCGGGTCTGGGAGACCCAGTACTTC.

The chain recombines TRBV3-1 (or the pseudogene TRBV3-2) with TRBJ2-7, with D tentatively TRBD1 (5 bases). V was pared by 3 bases and J by 4 bases, with 13 bases between. Germline lookup yields CDR1 LGHDT and CDR2 YNNKEL (reference sequence). The CDR3 sequence is 14 residues long. In nucleotides, the CDR3 is TGTGCCAGCAGCCACAGGGCTGGCCCTTACGAGCAGTACTTC. Encoded protein: CASSHRAGPYEQYF.

The chain is built from TRBV19 and TRBJ1-1; the D is unclear. Germline V gene data show CDR1 as LNHDA and CDR2 as SQIVND (reference sequence). The CDR3 is 14 residues long. Trimming cost V 5 bases and J 7 bases, with 17 bases left between them. CDR3 protein: CASSQGRESNEAFF. The CDR3 DNA is TGTGCCAGTAGTCAAGGACGGGAAAGTAATGAAGCTTTCTTT.

V gene TRBV7-2 combines with J gene TRBJ2-3; TRBD1 aligns across 8 bases. Germline V lookup: CDR1 SGHTA, CDR2 FQGNSA. V lost 0 bases and J lost 2; bases outside the gene matches: 4. This CDR3 is built from 16 residues. The CDR3 reads CASSLAGTGNTDTQYF. As DNA, the CDR3 is TGTGCCAGCAGCTTAGCAGGGACAGGTAACACAGATACGCAGTATTTT.

J is TRBJ1-2 and V is TRBV28; tentative D call: TRBD1 (5 bases). Trimming took off 2 bases at V and 4 bases at J, with 8 bases between the two ends. The CDR3 runs to 13 residues. Per germline, CDR1 MDHEN and CDR2 SYDVKM. The CDR3 DNA is TGTGCCAGCAGTTTAGGAGGGACCTATGGCTACACCTTC. Its translation is CASSLGGTYGYTF.

The chain couples TRBV28 to TRBJ2-2; 11 nucleotides line up with TRBD2. This CDR3 comprises 18 residues. Germline trimming cut 4 bases from V and 6 bases from J; bases unmatched to any gene: 13. CDR1 is MDHEN, CDR2 SYDVKM, per germline. This CDR3 reads CASSWGHLAGGTSGELFF. In DNA, the CDR3 is TGTGCCAGCAGTTGGGGGCATCTAGCGGGAGGAACGTCCGGGGAGCTGTTTTTT. Full variable domain (rest looked up from reference TRBV28 and TRBJ2-2): DVKVTQSSRYLVKRTGEKVFLECVQDMDHENMFWYRQDPGLGLRLIYFSYDVKMKEKGDIPEGYSVSREKKERFSLILESASTNQTSMYLCASSWGHLAGGTSGELFFGEGSRLTVL.

V usage is TRBV4-2 and J usage is TRBJ1-5; maybe TRBD1 (6 bases). The V and J ends lost 1 base and 0 bases respectively, with 13 bases between them. This CDR3 comprises 17 residues. Looked up from germline, CDR1 is LGHNA and CDR2 is YNFKEQ. CDR3 nucleotide sequence: TGTGCCAGCAGCCAAGGCCACCGGACAGATAGCAATCAGCCCCAGCATTTT. This sequence encodes CASSQGHRTDSNQPQHF.